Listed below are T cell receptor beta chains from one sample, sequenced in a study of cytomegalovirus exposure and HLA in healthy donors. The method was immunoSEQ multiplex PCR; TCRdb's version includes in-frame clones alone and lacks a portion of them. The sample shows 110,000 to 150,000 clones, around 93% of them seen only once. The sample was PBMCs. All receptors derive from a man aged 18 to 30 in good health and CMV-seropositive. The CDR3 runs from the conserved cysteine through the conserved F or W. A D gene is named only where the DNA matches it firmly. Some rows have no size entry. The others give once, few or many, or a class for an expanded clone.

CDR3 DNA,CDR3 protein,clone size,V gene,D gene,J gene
TGTGCCAGCAGCCCGAGACAGGGGGCGGTTGAGCAGTACTTC,CASSPRQGAVEQYF,-,TRBV7-2,TRBD1,TRBJ2-7
TGTGCCAGCACAGTCCACGAGCAGTACTTC,CASTVHEQYF,-,TRBV27,-,TRBJ2-7
TGCGCCAGCAGCTTGGGCGCAGGGAAGGACACTGAAGCTTTCTTT,CASSLGAGKDTEAFF,-,TRBV5-1,-,TRBJ1-1
TGCAGCGTTGTCGAGCGGGAGACCACAGATACGCAGTATTTT,CSVVERETTDTQYF,-,TRBV29-1,TRBD2,TRBJ2-3
TGCGCCAGCAGCGGGGGACTATTGAGCTCCTACAATGAGCAGTTCTTC,CASSGGLLSSYNEQFF,-,TRBV5-1,TRBD2,TRBJ2-1
TGCAGCGCCGAGGGGGGGCGCAACTATGGCTACACCTTC,CSAEGGRNYGYTF,-,TRBV29-1,-,TRBJ1-2
TGCGCCAGCAGCTTAGGGGCCGGGGACTTCGCCTATGGCTACACCTTC,CASSLGAGDFAYGYTF,-,TRBV5-1,-,TRBJ1-2
TGTGCCAGCAGCCCCCGCGGAGCTAACTATGGCTACACCTTC,CASSPRGANYGYTF,-,TRBV7-2,-,TRBJ1-2
TGTGCCAGCAGCTTAGGTCCAGGGATCCCCCGGGAGCTGTTTTTT,CASSLGPGIPRELFF,-,TRBV7-8,-,TRBJ2-2
TGTGCCAGCAGTGAGTGGCAGGGGGCTGAAGCTTTCTTT,CASSEWQGAEAFF,-,TRBV6-1,TRBD1,TRBJ1-1
TGTGCCAGCAGTGAAGCAGGAGGAGCTATTAGCACAGATACGCAGTATTTT,CASSEAGGAISTDTQYF,-,TRBV6-1,-,TRBJ2-3
TGTGCCAGTAGCCTTAAGGGCCCCCCGACTAGCTCGATCACCGGGGAGCTGTTTTTT,CASSLKGPPTSSITGELFF,-,TRBV19,TRBD2,TRBJ2-2
TGCGCCAGCAGCTCCAGGGGTTACTCCAATGAAAAACTGTTTTTT,CASSSRGYSNEKLFF,once,TRBV5-1,-,TRBJ1-4
TGTGCCAGCAGTCAGGGGTTAGCTACGCAGTATTTT,CASSQGLATQYF,-,TRBV6-5,-,TRBJ2-3
TGTGCCAGCTCACGGGGGACAGACACTGAAGCTTTCTTT,CASSRGTDTEAFF,-,TRBV18,TRBD1,TRBJ1-1
TGTGCCAGCAGCTTAGAGGCCAGCGTAAGGCATTTT,CASSLEASVRHF,once,TRBV11-3,-,TRBJ1-5